This TCR beta chain was recovered during a study of shared clonotypes between healthy human individuals. Study-level background: Two women and a few men aged 18 to 49 made up the donors.

Overall study results and limits: In contrast to clonotypes shared by all four donors, non-shared clonotypes had lower generation probabilities. An effect of sequencing depth on clonotype sharing among donors was expected.

Regarding this clone: Its specificity is unknown.

The CDR3 loop spans 18 amino acids. In germline, CDR1 is KGHSH, CDR2 LQKENI. Losses at the gene ends were 3 bases for V and 1 base for J; bases not matched to a gene: 11. TCRdb's copy holds only in-frame clones and misses some; the assay was immunoSEQ multiplex PCR. The data contain fewer than 1.8 million clones, 98% to 99% of them singletons. The V gene is TRBV18, the J gene TRBJ2-3, with 9 positions matching TRBD2. The receptor was derived from a man under 40 in good health. The sequenced sample was naive CD4+ T cells sorted from blood. The subset: CD45RA+ positively selected. CDR3 amino acids: CASSPLAGASRGTDTQYF. In DNA, the CDR3 is TGTGCCAGCTCACCTTTAGCGGGAGCTTCAAGGGGCACAGATACGCAGTATTTT.